Listed below are T cell receptor beta chains from one sample, sequenced in a study of Ad26.COV2.S vaccination and SARS-CoV-2 variants. Clones were read by immunoSEQ multiplex PCR, and TCRdb kept only the in-frame ones, dropping some. Here the sample spans about 97,000 clones, over 60% being singletons. The sequenced sample was peripheral blood, obtained after recovery from COVID-19. These receptors were obtained from a human donor who had recovered from COVID-19. Both conserved end residues are part of each CDR3. A D gene is named only where the DNA matches it firmly. The size entry is marked missing in some rows and otherwise reads once, few, many or a size class.

v_call,clone_size,d_call,j_call,cdr3_nt,cdr3_aa
TRBV28,.,.,TRBJ2-1,TGTGCCAGCAGTAAAAATGGGGCGGGCAGAGAAGAGTTCTTC,CASSKNGAGREEFF
TRBV2,.,.,TRBJ2-7,TGTGCCAGCAGGTACTCCGACAGACAGTACTTC,CASRYSDRQYF
TRBV6-1,.,.,TRBJ1-2,TGTGCCAGCAGTGAAGGTCAGTTAGCTTATGGCTACACCTTC,CASSEGQLAYGYTF
TRBV19,few,TRBD2,TRBJ2-7,TGTGCCAGTTCTAGCGGGGGGACCACCTACGAGCAGTACTTC,CASSSGGTTYEQYF
TRBV6-5,.,TRBD1,TRBJ1-2,TGTGCCAGCGTCAAAAACCTAAACAGGGGAGGTGGCTACACCTTC,CASVKNLNRGGGYTF
TRBV5-4,.,.,TRBJ2-1,TGTGCCAGCAGCTCCGGGACACCGAATTACAATGAGCAGTTCTTC,CASSSGTPNYNEQFF
TRBV19,.,.,TRBJ2-5,TGTGCCAGCCGTCTAAGCGGTGAGACCCAGTACTTC,CASRLSGETQYF
TRBV12-5,.,.,TRBJ1-2,TGTGCTAGTGGTTTGGGCCCGTCAATTCGACGGACTAAACCTAACTATGGCTACACCTTC,CASGLGPSIRRTKPNYGYTF
TRBV2,few,.,TRBJ1-3,TGTGCCAGCAGTCAAACCTCAGGAGGGCCCGGAAACACCATATATTTT,CASSQTSGGPGNTIYF
TRBV13,.,TRBD1,TRBJ2-6,TGTGCCAGCAGCCAAACGAAGGACAGGGGAGGCTCTGGGGCCAACGTCCTGACTTTC,CASSQTKDRGGSGANVLTF
TRBV30,.,.,TRBJ1-2,TGTGCCTGGACCCTCGAGAGGGACTATGGCTACACCTTC,CAWTLERDYGYTF
TRBV29-1,few,TRBD2,TRBJ2-2,TGCAGCGTTGAAACTAGCGGGGTTCTGGGCACCGGGGAGCTGTTTTTT,CSVETSGVLGTGELFF
TRBV13,.,TRBD2,TRBJ2-5,TGTGCCAGCAGCTTAAACGGACTAGCGGTGAATGGGGAGACCCAGTACTTC,CASSLNGLAVNGETQYF
TRBV12-3/TRBV12-4,once,.,TRBJ1-1,TGTGCCAGCAGTTCGAGGACGGGAGTAGAAGCTTTCTTT,CASSSRTGVEAFF
TRBV30,.,.,TRBJ2-1,TGTGCCTGGAGTGCCGACGGGTACAATGAGCAGTTCTTC,CAWSADGYNEQFF
TRBV19,.,TRBD2,TRBJ2-7,TGTGCCAGTAGTATCTCAGCGGGGGGATCCTACGAGCAGTACTTC,CASSISAGGSYEQYF
TRBV28,.,.,TRBJ1-2,TGTGCCAGCAGTTTACTGATAGGGGGCTACACCTTC,CASSLLIGGYTF
TRBV10-1,.,TRBD2,TRBJ2-5,TGCGCCAGCAGTGAGACTAGCGGGGCGTCGGAGACCCAGTACTTC,CASSETSGASETQYF
TRBV25-1,.,.,TRBJ1-4,TGTGCCAGCAGTGAAGGGCAGGGGAGAGAAAAACTGTTTTTT,CASSEGQGREKLFF
TRBV2,.,.,TRBJ1-3,TGTGCCAGCAGTCTCGACAGAAGCTCTGGAAACACCATATATTTT,CASSLDRSSGNTIYF
TRBV11-2,.,TRBD1,TRBJ1-2,TGTGCCAGCAGATCCATTAGGGGTAGACAGGGCAACTATGGCTACACCTTC,CASRSIRGRQGNYGYTF
TRBV2,.,.,TRBJ2-2,TGTGCCTTCACTTCCGGGTCCAGTAAAACCGGGGAGCTGTTTTTT,CAFTSGSSKTGELFF
TRBV5-4,.,TRBD2,TRBJ2-1,TGTGCCAGCAGCCGATTGGCTAGCGGGGACCCCTACAATGAGCAGTTCTTC,CASSRLASGDPYNEQFF
TRBV28,.,.,TRBJ1-5,TGTGCCAGCAGCCATCGGGAGGGGCGCCTCGGTCAGCCCCAGCATTTT,CASSHREGRLGQPQHF
TRBV3-1/TRBV3-2,.,.,TRBJ1-1,TGTGCCAGCAGCCAAGATTTTCAGGGCACAGCTTTCTTT,CASSQDFQGTAFF
TRBV7-2,.,.,TRBJ2-6,TGTGCCAGCAGCTTAGGGGACATCCCATACTCTGGGGCCAACGTCCTGACTTTC,CASSLGDIPYSGANVLTF
TRBV5-6,.,.,TRBJ1-4,TGTGCCAGCAGCTCTGGGGAAAAACTGTTTTTT,CASSSGEKLFF
TRBV5-5,once,.,TRBJ1-6,TGTGCCAGCAGCTTGCCGCAGGGGCCAACTTTCTATAATTCACCCCTCCACTTT,CASSLPQGPTFYNSPLHF
TRBV7-2,.,TRBD2,TRBJ2-1,TGTGCCAGCAGGCCCCCTAGCGGGGGGGCGGCTTTGTTCTTC,CASRPPSGGAALFF
TRBV30,.,.,TRBJ1-2,TGTGCCTGGAGCGTTGCGACAGACGTTTATGGCTACACCTTC,CAWSVATDVYGYTF
TRBV6-1,.,.,TRBJ2-3,TGTGCCAGCAGGCCGGGACACAACACAGATACGCAGTATTTT,CASRPGHNTDTQYF
TRBV2,.,.,TRBJ1-2,TGTGCCAGCAGTGAGGCGGGGACTTATGGCTACACCTTC,CASSEAGTYGYTF
TRBV7-2,.,.,TRBJ1-2,TGTGCCAGCAGCTTAGAGGGCGGCTATGGCTACACCTTC,CASSLEGGYGYTF
TRBV6-5,.,TRBD1,TRBJ2-5,TGTGCCAGCAGCATTCATCAGGGGGCCGAGACCCAGTACTTC,CASSIHQGAETQYF
TRBV6-2/TRBV6-3,.,.,TRBJ2-3,TGTGCCAGCAGTTACTACCTGACGGATACGCAGTATTTT,CASSYYLTDTQYF
TRBV6-5,.,.,TRBJ1-3,TGTGCCAGCAGTTACTCTCCGATCTCTGGAAACACCATATATTTT,CASSYSPISGNTIYF
TRBV6-5,.,.,TRBJ2-5,TGTGCCAGCAGTACCCAAGTTGGGGAAGAGACCCAGTACTTC,CASSTQVGEETQYF
TRBV19,.,.,TRBJ1-3,TGTGCCCCTAAACGACGGGGGGCTGGAAACACCATATATTTT,CAPKRRGAGNTIYF
TRBV19,.,.,TRBJ2-3,TGTGCCACTACAATGGGGGCAGATACGCAGTATTTT,CATTMGADTQYF
TRBV5-4,.,.,TRBJ1-2,TGTGCCAGCAGCTTAACCGAAACGGCATATGGCTACACCTTC,CASSLTETAYGYTF
TRBV6-2/TRBV6-3,.,.,TRBJ1-5,TGTGCCAGCAGTTATACAGGGAGCCATCAGCCCCAGCATTTT,CASSYTGSHQPQHF